Below are 29 T cell receptor beta chains sequenced from a single sample in a study of shared clonotypes between healthy human individuals. Assay used: immunoSEQ multiplex PCR; TCRdb lists only in-frame clones, some missing. Among about 2.4 million clones listed, about 92% were seen once. What was sequenced was naive CD4+ T cells sorted from blood. Subset in this sample: CD45RA+ positively selected. These TCRs come from a man aged 18 to 29 in good health.

The rearrangement joins TRBV7-9 to TRBJ2-2; TRBD2 agrees at 9 bases. V gave up 6 bases and J gave up 6 bases; unmatched junction bases: 8. The CDR3 runs to 15 residues. The germline CDR1 and CDR2 sequences are SEHNR and FQNEAQ (reference sequence). CDR3 loop: CASRRLADRPGELFF. CDR3 coding DNA: TGTGCCAGCAGAAGACTAGCGGATCGCCCCGGGGAGCTGTTTTTT. Complete variable domain (other parts from reference TRBV7-9 and TRBJ2-2): DTGVSQNPRHKITKRGQNVTFRCDPISEHNRLYWYRQTLGQGPEFLTYFQNEAQLEKSRLLSDRFSAERPKGSFSTLEIQRTEQGDSAMYLCASRRLADRPGELFFGEGSRLTVL.

CDR3 sequence reads: CASSYNTGELFF. CDR3 coding DNA: TGTGCCAGCAGCTATAACACCGGGGAGCTGTTTTTT. The V call is TRBV7-2, the J call TRBJ2-2, with D unresolved. The germline CDR1 and CDR2 sequences are SGHTA and FQGNSA. This CDR3 is 12 amino acids long. V was trimmed by 4 bases and J by 2 bases, leaving 2 bases between them.

With regard to this clone: Other DNA sequences in this sample translate to the same CDR3. The V and J genes are TRBV7-3 and TRBJ2-3, with D unclear. Germline assignment: CDR1 SGHTA and CDR2 FQGTGA. Between the trimmed V and J ends, which lost 2 bases and 0 bases, there was a span of 9 bases. This CDR3 comprises 15 residues. CDR3 sequence reads: CASSLDGASTDTQYF. CDR3 in DNA: TGTGCCAGCAGCTTAGACGGAGCTAGCACAGATACGCAGTATTTT.

The chain carries TRBV6-1 and TRBJ2-1; D call uncertain. CDR3 size: 10 residues. The germline V gene encodes CDR1 MNHNS and CDR2 SASEGT. V dropped 9 bases and J dropped 6 bases, with 6 bases sitting between them. As DNA, the CDR3 is TGTGCCAGTGGGGTCAATGAGCAGTTCTTC. Its protein is CASGVNEQFF.

The chain recombines TRBV18 with TRBJ1-1; possible D gene TRBD1, 5 bases. The ends were cut back, 2 bases at V and 5 bases at J, with 12 bases in the middle. Germline loops: CDR1 KGHSH, CDR2 LQKENI. The CDR3 has 14 amino acids. The CDR3 here is CASSPNPGLTEAFF. CDR3 DNA: TGTGCCAGCTCACCAAATCCGGGACTTACTGAAGCTTTCTTT.

The chain carries TRBV18 and TRBJ1-5; 8 bases fit TRBD1. CDR1 is KGHSH, CDR2 LQKENI, per germline. The CDR3 contains 15 residues. The V and J ends lost 3 bases and 4 bases, in that order; junction bases with no gene match: 5. CDR3 region: CASSPGQGLNQPQHF. The CDR3 DNA sequence: TGTGCCAGCTCACCCGGACAGGGATTAAATCAGCCCCAGCATTTT. Variable domain in full (rest from reference TRBV18 and TRBJ1-5): NAGVMQNPRHLVRRRGQEARLRCSPMKGHSHVYWYRQLPEEGLKFMVYLQKENIIDESGMPKERFSAEFPKEGPSILRIQQVVRGDSAAYFCASSPGQGLNQPQHFGDGTRLSIL.

As DNA, the CDR3 is TGTGCCAGTGACAGGGGGGGCGAGCAGTACTTC. Translation: CASDRGGEQYF. V usage is TRBV28 and J usage is TRBJ2-7; 9 bases align to TRBD1. This CDR3 spans 11 amino acids. The V and J ends lost 9 bases and 6 bases, in that order; junction bases with no gene match: 3. The germline gives CDR1 MDHEN, CDR2 SYDVKM.

The chain recombines TRBV7-8 with TRBJ2-7, with 9 bases matching TRBD2. The CDR3 is 17 residues long. The germline V gene encodes CDR1 SGHVS and CDR2 FQNEAQ. V was clipped by 4 bases and J by 4 bases; unmatched bases: 14. The CDR3 DNA reads as TGTGCCAGCAGCTCATGGTCGTCGGGACTAGCCGGTTACGAGCAGTACTTC. It is translated as CASSSWSSGLAGYEQYF. Supplemented by reference TRBV7-8 and TRBJ2-7, the full variable domain reads GAGVSQSPRYKVAKRGQDVALRCDPISGHVSLFWYQQALGQGPEFLTYFQNEAQLDKSGLPSDRFFAERPEGSVSTLKIQRTQQEDSAVYLCASSSWSSGLAGYEQYFGPGTRLTVT.

In DNA, the CDR3 is TGTGCCAGCAGATTACAGAGGGGAGGTCAGCCCCAGCATTTT. It translates to CASRLQRGGQPQHF. The V and J genes are TRBV6-6 and TRBJ1-5; perhaps TRBD1 as D (5 bases). CDR1 and CDR2 (germline): MNHNY, SVGAGI (reference sequence). V lost 6 bases to trimming and J lost 6 bases, with 15 bases between them. The CDR3 runs 14 residues.

The rearrangement joins TRBV27 to TRBJ2-2; D unclear. Per the germline V gene, CDR1 is MNHEY and CDR2 is SMNVEV (reference sequence). Trimming pared 6 bases from V and 6 bases from J, leaving 11 bases between. The CDR3 covers 13 residues. The CDR3 DNA sequence: TGTGCCAGCAGATTTAGTGGGTCCGGGGAGCTGTTTTTT. It translates to CASRFSGSGELFF.

V and J are TRBV14 and TRBJ2-5; D gene uncertain. Trimming took off 3 bases at V and 3 bases at J, with 2 bases between the two ends. CDR1 is SGHDN and CDR2 is FVKESK in the germline V gene. The CDR3 length is 11 residues. The CDR3 is CASSHEETQYF. The CDR3 nucleotides are TGTGCCAGCAGCCATGAAGAGACCCAGTACTTC.

This chain links TRBV18 with TRBJ1-1; 7 bases map to TRBD1. The CDR3 is 14 residues long. The germline gives CDR1 KGHSH, CDR2 LQKENI. Trimming at V came to 6 bases and at J to 3 bases, leaving 7 bases not matched to a gene. CDR3 coding DNA: TGTGCCAGCTCCACACAGGGGCTGGACACTGAAGCTTTCTTT. It codes for CASSTQGLDTEAFF.

The rearrangement links TRBV2 to TRBJ2-5; TRBD2 matches 8 bases. The J segment lost 5 bases and the V segment lost 2 bases, leaving 7 bases of the junction unmatched. CDR1 and CDR2 from the germline V gene are SNHLY and FYNNEI. The CDR3 covers 15 residues. The DNA for the CDR3 is TGTGCCAGCAGTGAAAGGGGAGCGGGGGTGGAGACCCAGTACTTC. This encodes CASSERGAGVETQYF.

V is TRBV10-2 and J is TRBJ2-7; 7 bases line up with TRBD2. V was pared by 9 bases and J by 5 bases, with 13 bases of the junction left unmatched. Per the germline V gene, CDR1 is WSHSY and CDR2 is SAAADI. This CDR3 has 14 residues. CDR3: CARKRRREKHEQYF. As DNA, the CDR3 is TGCGCCAGGAAGAGGAGGCGGGAGAAACACGAGCAGTACTTC.

This clone showed up just once. The chain is built from TRBV5-1 and TRBJ1-3; D may be TRBD1 (5 bases). The V end was cut by 2 bases, the J end by 0 bases, with 12 bases between. Looked up from germline, CDR1 is SGHRS and CDR2 is YFSETQ. The CDR3 covers 16 residues. The CDR3 region is CASSFGGASSGNTIYF. The CDR3 DNA sequence: TGCGCCAGCAGCTTCGGAGGGGCTAGCTCTGGAAACACCATATATTTT.

Here the CDR3 reads CASSSLPPFGANQPQHF. As DNA, the CDR3 is TGTGCCAGCAGCTCCCTGCCCCCATTCGGTGCAAATCAGCCCCAGCATTTT. V gene TRBV7-8 combines with J gene TRBJ1-5; D ambiguous. The CDR3 has 17 amino acids. The germline V and J ends were trimmed by 4 bases and 4 bases, with 20 bases remaining between them. Germline loops: CDR1 SGHVS, CDR2 FQNEAQ.

In this sample, this clone turned up once. CDR3 in amino acids: CASRTARLAGRYNEQFF. The CDR3 region has the DNA TGTGCCAGCAGGACAGCCCGACTAGCGGGACGCTACAATGAGCAGTTCTTC. The V call is TRBV11-2, the J call TRBJ2-1; 11 nucleotides align to TRBD2. The germline V gene has CDR1 SGHAT and CDR2 FQNNGV. The CDR3 length is 17 residues. Unmatched junction bases numbered 10, after V lost 6 bases and J lost 3 bases.

The chain has TRBV10-3 and TRBJ2-7; 8 bases agree with TRBD1. This CDR3 region has 13 residues. Trimming removed 5 bases from V and 2 bases from J; junction bases left unmatched: 2. Germline values: CDR1 ENHRY, CDR2 SYGVKD. The CDR3 DNA is TGTGCCATCAGTAGGACAGGGCCCTACGAGCAGTACTTC. Translating gives CAISRTGPYEQYF.

This clone was seen a handful of times. The chain uses TRBV2 and TRBJ1-2; 8 bases line up with TRBD1. Germline CDR1 is SNHLY and CDR2 is FYNNEI. V was clipped by 1 base and J by 7 bases; unmatched bases: 8. This CDR3 comprises 15 residues. In DNA, the CDR3 is TGTGCCAGCAGTGAAGTTGGGCAGGGGGCAGGTGGCTACACCTTC. It specifies CASSEVGQGAGGYTF.

This clone has only one observation. The genes are TRBV2 and TRBJ1-2; 9 nucleotides match TRBD1. This CDR3 is 14 amino acids long. From germline, CDR1 is SNHLY and CDR2 FYNNEI. The V segment lost 2 bases and the J segment 8 bases; nucleotides outside the gene matches: 6. This CDR3 reads CASSEWTGVEGYTF. In DNA form, the CDR3 reads TGTGCCAGCAGTGAATGGACAGGGGTTGAGGGCTACACCTTC.

The chain has TRBV27 and TRBJ1-2; D is possibly TRBD1 (6 bases). Germline lookup yields CDR1 MNHEY and CDR2 SMNVEV (reference sequence). The V end lost 4 bases, the J end lost 3 bases, and 18 bases lay between the germline ends. This CDR3 region has 16 residues. Here the CDR3 reads CASSSIQQGEYYGYTF. The CDR3 nucleotides are TGTGCCAGCAGTTCGATCCAACAGGGAGAATACTATGGCTACACCTTC.

V is TRBV15 and J is TRBJ1-4, with unresolved D. CDR1 is LNHNV, CDR2 YYDKDF, per germline (reference sequence). The CDR3 is 15 amino acids. The germline V and J ends were trimmed by 0 bases and 7 bases, with 12 bases remaining between them. CDR3 bases: TGTGCCACCAGCAGAGATTCTTCATCGGTTGAAAAACTGTTTTTT. Its translation is CATSRDSSSVEKLFF.

In the case of this clone: In the same sample, other DNA sequences code for this CDR3. The chain combines TRBV27 with TRBJ2-7; 7 nucleotides match TRBD1. The V and J ends lost 2 bases and 0 bases, in that order; junction bases with no gene match: 1. Germline-derived CDR1 and CDR2 are MNHEY and SMNVEV (reference sequence). There are 14 residues in the CDR3. CDR3 amino acids: CASSLRTGSYEQYF. DNA of the CDR3: TGTGCCAGCAGTTTAAGGACAGGCTCCTACGAGCAGTACTTC.

The chain employs TRBV7-6 and TRBJ2-1; 7 bases are shared with TRBD2. The CDR3 loop spans 16 amino acids. CDR1 and CDR2 from the germline V gene are SGHVS and FNYEAQ. V trimming: 0 bases; J trimming: 4 bases; junction bases outside the gene matches: 6. The CDR3 sequence: CASSLAGGVRYNEQFF. Written as DNA, the CDR3 is TGTGCCAGCAGCTTAGCGGGGGGGGTGAGGTACAATGAGCAGTTCTTC.

The rearrangement uses TRBV11-2 and TRBJ1-2; perhaps TRBD1 as D (5 bases). The V gene lost 5 bases and the J gene lost 0 bases, with 16 bases spanning the gap. The CDR3 has 16 amino acids. Per germline, CDR1 SGHAT and CDR2 FQNNGV. CDR3 DNA: TGTGCCAGCAGCGAGGAGGGGCCTGCCGCTAACTATGGCTACACCTTC. Its translation is CASSEEGPAANYGYTF.

For the CDR3, the DNA is TGTGCCAGCAGCCCGGGAGGGATGGAGACCCAGTACTTC. It yields the protein CASSPGGMETQYF. This rearrangement joins TRBV5-4 to TRBJ2-5, with 8 bases that match TRBD2. CDR3 length equals 13 residues. The J segment lost 5 bases and the V segment lost 4 bases, leaving 4 bases of the junction unmatched. Germline V CDR1 and CDR2: SGHNT, YYREEE (reference sequence).

This clone was counted a single time. This sequence joins TRBV5-8 and TRBJ1-5; no firm D call. Germline lookup yields CDR1 SGHTS and CDR2 YDEGEE. V shed 0 bases and J shed 4 bases, with 14 bases lying between them. The CDR3 contains 16 residues. CDR3 region: CASSLAFGVGNQPQHF. CDR3 nucleotide sequence: TGTGCCAGCAGCTTGGCCTTCGGAGTTGGGAATCAGCCCCAGCATTTT.

The V call is TRBV18, the J call TRBJ1-2; the match to TRBD1 covers 7 bases. The V gene end was trimmed by 5 bases and the J gene end by 8 bases; junction bases not matched to a gene: 2. Looked up from germline, CDR1 is KGHSH and CDR2 is LQKENI. This CDR3 spans 11 amino acids. In nucleotides, the CDR3 is TGTGCCAGCTCAGACAGGGCAGGCTACACCTTC. Protein: CASSDRAGYTF.

The V and J genes are TRBV6-5 and TRBJ1-6, with 10 bases lining up with TRBD1. With V trimmed by 6 bases and J by 6 bases, 5 bases remained unmatched. The germline gives CDR1 MNHEY, CDR2 SVGAGI. There are 15 residues in the CDR3. CDR3: CASRPGTGVNSPLHF. CDR3 DNA: TGTGCCAGCAGGCCCGGGACAGGGGTTAATTCACCCCTCCACTTT.